The 25 T cell receptor beta chains below all came from one sample that was sequenced in a study of T-cell reconstitution after alpha-beta-depleted transplantation in children. TCRbeta library construction was performed incorporating unique molecular identifiers. In TCRdb, the PCR reads were re-called with MiXCR into one record per CDR3 protein. This sample yields some 550,000 distinct CDR3 sequences, of which around 18% are seen a single time; 3.3% belongs to the top ten. The sequenced sample was PBMCs from the stem cell graft donor, obtained from the stem cell graft. These receptors were taken from a human donor who donated a stem cell graft to a child with acute lymphoblastic leukemia.

This clonotype was detected only a few times. The rearrangement links TRBV15 to TRBJ1-2; D is undetermined. This CDR3 contains 15 residues. V lost 5 bases, J lost 1 base, and 14 bases lay in between. Germline values: CDR1 LNHNV, CDR2 YYDKDF (reference sequence). The CDR3 loop reads CATSGRAEDNYGYTF. CDR3 in DNA: TGTGCCACCAGCGGTCGGGCAGAGGATAACTATGGCTACACCTTC.

This clonotype was observed a few times. The chain combines TRBV5-5 with TRBJ2-7; no firm D call. The V end was cut by 2 bases, the J end by 6 bases, with 18 bases between. The CDR3 sequence is 15 residues long. Germline CDR1 reads SGHKS; CDR2 reads YYEKEE (reference sequence). The CDR3 spells CASSFDQISLGEQYF. The CDR3 DNA follows: TGTGCCAGCAGCTTCGATCAGATCTCCTTGGGCGAGCAGTACTTC. Together with reference TRBV5-5 and TRBJ2-7, the CDR3 gives the full variable domain: DAGVTQSPTHLIKTRGQQVTLRCSPISGHKSVSWYQQVLGQGPQFIFQYYEKEERGRGNFPDRFSARQFPNYSSELNVNALLLGDSALYLCASSFDQISLGEQYFGPGTRLTVT.

The V gene is TRBV7-9, the J gene TRBJ2-1, with D maybe TRBD1 (6 bases). The V end was cut by 4 bases, the J end by 2 bases, with 15 bases between. Germline V gene sequence: CDR1 SEHNR, CDR2 FQNEAQ (reference sequence). This CDR3 comprises 16 residues. CDR3 in amino acids: CASSSYTGTPYNEQFF. As DNA, the CDR3 is TGTGCCAGCAGCTCCTACACCGGGACACCCTACAATGAGCAGTTCTTC.

This chain joins TRBV12-3 or TRBV12-4 and TRBJ2-2; 11 bases line up with TRBD1. The CDR3 runs 17 residues. J lost 3 bases, V lost 6 bases, and 9 bases had no gene match. For the CDR3, the DNA is TGTGCCAGCAGGGTGGACAGGGGGCGCCGGTACACCGGGGAGCTGTTTTTT. Protein product: CASRVDRGRRYTGELFF.

Only a few counts were recorded for this clonotype. V usage is TRBV5-1 and J usage is TRBJ2-7; D gene unclear. Germline V lookup: CDR1 SGHRS, CDR2 YFSETQ. Trimming shortened V by 0 bases and J by 2 bases, and 15 bases separated the two germline ends. The CDR3 totals 16 residues. The CDR3 nucleotides are TGCGCCAGCAGCTTGGCCTACATAGGAATTACCTACGAGCAGTACTTC. Residues: CASSLAYIGITYEQYF. The whole variable domain, remainder taken from reference TRBV5-1 and TRBJ2-7, is KAGVTQTPRYLIKTRGQQVTLSCSPISGHRSVSWYQQTPGQGLQFLFEYFSETQRNKGNFPGRFSGRQFSNSRSEMNVSTLELGDSALYLCASSLAYIGITYEQYFGPGTRLTVT.

The chain uses TRBV7-3 and TRBJ2-6; no definite D call. The ends were cut back, 5 bases at V and 4 bases at J, with 9 bases in the middle. Germline loops: CDR1 SGHTA, CDR2 FQGTGA. This CDR3 comprises 14 residues. The CDR3 protein is CASSGDGGANVLTF. The CDR3 DNA is TGTGCCAGCAGCGGAGATGGGGGGGCCAACGTCCTGACTTTC.

This clonotype appeared many times. This chain links TRBV5-1 with TRBJ1-6; D is undetermined. Trimming removed 0 bases at V and 10 bases at J, with 8 bases between. Germline V gene lookup returns CDR1 SGHRS and CDR2 YFSETQ. The CDR3 is made up of 13 amino acids. The CDR3 DNA follows: TGCGCCAGCAGCTTGGACAGCAAATCACCCCTCCACTTT. Residues: CASSLDSKSPLHF. The full variable domain, with the rest looked up from reference TRBV5-1 and TRBJ1-6, is KAGVTQTPRYLIKTRGQQVTLSCSPISGHRSVSWYQQTPGQGLQFLFEYFSETQRNKGNFPGRFSGRQFSNSRSEMNVSTLELGDSALYLCASSLDSKSPLHFGNGTRLTVT.

V gene TRBV6-6 combines with J gene TRBJ2-6; no firm D call. CDR3 length equals 13 residues. V was clipped by 8 bases and J by 2 bases, with 7 bases between them. Germline V gene sequence: CDR1 MNHNY, CDR2 SVGAGI (reference sequence). The CDR3: CASLTPGANVLTF. CDR3 sequence (DNA): TGTGCCAGCCTCACCCCTGGGGCCAACGTCCTGACTTTC.

This clonotype was seen a few times. V usage is TRBV5-1 and J usage is TRBJ2-3; no firm D call. The germline V gene encodes CDR1 SGHRS and CDR2 YFSETQ. The V end was cut by 0 bases, the J end by 6 bases, with 14 bases between. CDR3 length: 15 residues. The CDR3 reads CASSLAELRRDTQYF. The CDR3 DNA is TGCGCCAGCAGCTTGGCCGAACTCCGAAGGGATACGCAGTATTTT.

The chain combines TRBV5-1 with TRBJ2-4; 11 bases are a match to TRBD2. Germline V gene lookup returns CDR1 SGHRS and CDR2 YFSETQ. J was trimmed by 0 bases and V by 0 bases; bases with no gene match: 5. This CDR3 is 18 amino acids long. CDR3 in DNA: TGCGCCAGCAGCTTGGATGGGACTAGCGGAATAGCCAAAAACATTCAGTACTTC. Translating it yields CASSLDGTSGIAKNIQYF.

This clonotype has just a few counts. The rearrangement uses TRBV7-6 and TRBJ2-2; TRBD1 agrees at 9 bases. The CDR3 covers 18 residues. J was trimmed by 2 bases and V by 3 bases; bases with no gene match: 10. In germline, CDR1 is SGHVS, CDR2 FNYEAQ. The CDR3 is CASSLFIGQGFNTGELFF. CDR3 nucleotide sequence: TGTGCCAGCAGCTTGTTCATCGGACAGGGGTTCAACACCGGGGAGCTGTTTTTT.

The sample holds a few counts of this clonotype. The CDR3 DNA is TGCGCCAGCAGCCAACCCGACAGCTACGAGCAGTACTTC. It is translated as CASSQPDSYEQYF. The V and J genes are TRBV4-1 and TRBJ2-7; D is possibly TRBD1 (5 bases). The germline gives CDR1 MGHRA, CDR2 YSYEKL. V lost 2 bases and J 3 bases, leaving 8 bases between the germline ends. The CDR3 has 13 amino acids.

Only a few counts were recorded for this clonotype. The chain links TRBV6-5 to TRBJ1-5; D may be TRBD1 (5 bases). V lost 5 bases and J 6 bases, leaving 14 bases between the germline ends. CDR1 is MNHEY and CDR2 is SVGAGI in the germline V gene. CDR3 length: 14 residues. CDR3 coding DNA: TGTGCCAGCAGTAACGGGGGTTTGGGTCAGCCCCAGCATTTT. Its translation is CASSNGGLGQPQHF.

This clonotype has just a few counts. The chain employs TRBV20-1 and TRBJ2-7, with TRBD2 matching over 9 bases. V shed 2 bases and J 5 bases; nucleotides not matched to a gene: 13. Germline CDR1 DFQATT, CDR2 SNEGSKA (reference sequence). The CDR3 spans 16 residues. CDR3 amino acids: CSARSVSAGGRDEQYF. The DNA for the CDR3 is TGCAGTGCTAGAAGTGTCTCAGCGGGAGGCAGGGACGAGCAGTACTTC.

The chain is built from TRBV4-2 and TRBJ2-7, with 7 positions matching TRBD2. The V segment lost 1 base and the J segment 7 bases; nucleotides outside the gene matches: 19. The CDR3 has 18 amino acids. Germline V lookup: CDR1 LGHNA, CDR2 YNFKEQ. CDR3: CASSQGSGTGLRSWEQYF. DNA of the CDR3: TGTGCCAGCAGCCAAGGGAGTGGTACGGGACTACGGAGTTGGGAGCAGTACTTC.

The chain combines TRBV3-1 with TRBJ2-7; 7 bases map to TRBD2. The CDR3 spans 15 residues. The germline CDR1 and CDR2 sequences are LGHDT and YNNKEL (reference sequence). V shed 4 bases, J shed 1 base, and the junction held 7 bases outside the gene matches. CDR3: CASSRGPRGSYEQYF. The CDR3 DNA reads as TGTGCCAGCAGCCGAGGGCCGCGGGGGTCCTACGAGCAGTACTTC.

In its sample, this clonotype was seen once. V usage is TRBV18 and J usage is TRBJ2-5; a possible D gene is TRBD2 (6 bases). The CDR3 has 15 residues. Germline V gene data show CDR1 as KGHSH and CDR2 as LQKENI. V was cut by 1 base and J by 1 base, with 10 bases left in between. The DNA for the CDR3 is TGTGCCAGCTCACCACAAACTAGCCGCCAAGAGACCCAGTACTTC. The encoded protein is CASSPQTSRQETQYF.

The chain couples TRBV30 to TRBJ2-7; weak D call: TRBD2 (6 bases). Germline V lookup: CDR1 GTSNPN, CDR2 SVGIG (reference sequence). This CDR3 has 14 amino acids. V was cut by 3 bases and J by 4 bases, with 16 bases left in between. This CDR3 reads CAWRRGTTSYEQYF. The CDR3 DNA sequence: TGTGCCTGGAGGAGGGGAACGACTAGTTACGAGCAGTACTTC.

This clonotype was detected a few times. The chain links TRBV29-1 to TRBJ2-1, with 9 bases lining up with TRBD2. The CDR3 length is 16 residues. With 4 bases clipped from V and 6 bases from J, the junction kept 13 bases outside the gene matches. Germline loops: CDR1 SQVTM, CDR2 ANQGSEA. CDR3 protein: CSVAGGAASGVNEQFF. CDR3 nucleotides: TGCAGCGTTGCCGGGGGCGCGGCTAGCGGGGTCAATGAGCAGTTCTTC.

This clonotype was detected a few times. The chain carries TRBV11-2 and TRBJ2-1; 10 bases fit TRBD1. The germline CDR1 and CDR2 sequences are SGHAT and FQNNGV. V lost 4 bases and J lost 12; bases outside the gene matches: 15. The CDR3 is made up of 16 amino acids. The CDR3 DNA reads as TGTGCCAGCAGCTCCCGGGCGGACAGGGGGTTTGGCGGGCAGTTCTTC. Its translation: CASSSRADRGFGGQFF.

This rearrangement joins TRBV5-1 to TRBJ2-5, with 8 bases fitting TRBD2. The CDR3 spans 17 residues. V shed 3 bases and J 4 bases; nucleotides not matched to a gene: 14. Germline CDR1 and CDR2: SGHRS and YFSETQ. CDR3 nucleotides: TGCGCCAGCAGCTCAGAGTCGGTCCTAGCGGGCGGAGAGACCCAGTACTTC. This encodes CASSSESVLAGGETQYF.

The gene calls are TRBV20-1 and TRBJ1-5, with D possibly being TRBD1 (5 bases). The germline V and J ends were trimmed by 2 bases and 0 bases, with 8 bases remaining between them. The V gene's germline CDR1 is DFQATT and CDR2 SNEGSKA (reference sequence). The CDR3 has 14 residues. The CDR3: CSARRGNSNQPQHF. CDR3 bases: TGCAGTGCTAGAAGGGGTAATAGCAATCAGCCCCAGCATTTT.

This clonotype was seen many times. V and J are TRBV4-2 and TRBJ1-1; D unclear. This CDR3 spans 13 amino acids. The V gene lost 4 bases and the J gene lost 2 bases, with 8 bases spanning the gap. CDR1 LGHNA and CDR2 YNFKEQ come from the germline V gene. CDR3: CASSREANTEAFF. DNA for the CDR3: TGTGCCAGCAGCCGCGAAGCAAACACTGAAGCTTTCTTT.

This clonotype was seen more than once but under ten times. This chain connects TRBV5-1 to TRBJ2-7; D assignment may be TRBD1 or TRBD2 (6 bases each). Trimming cost V 2 bases and J 7 bases, with 19 bases left between them. The germline CDR1 and CDR2 sequences are SGHRS and YFSETQ. The CDR3 extends over 15 amino acids. This CDR3 is CASSFSEGGAGEQYF. In nucleotides, the CDR3 is TGCGCCAGCAGCTTCAGCGAGGGGGGTGCCGGGGAGCAGTACTTC.

This clonotype was seen a few times. V gene TRBV5-1 combines with J gene TRBJ2-7; maybe TRBD1 (6 bases). Germline values: CDR1 SGHRS, CDR2 YFSETQ. The CDR3 extends over 15 amino acids. Deletions cut 4 bases from V and 6 bases from J, with 20 bases between. CDR3 protein: CASSAGTGPLGEQYF. CDR3 DNA: TGCGCCAGCAGCGCCGGAACAGGGCCACTTGGCGAGCAGTACTTC.